Below, 9 T cell receptor beta chains from the same sample are listed, as sequenced in a study of T cell repertoires in ileal Crohn's disease (dated by TCRdb to the late 2010s). Library prep was done by the immunoSEQ multiplex PCR assay. The table comes from immuneACCESS by way of TCRdb, which keeps in-frame sequences with V and J called. Part of the clones is missing from these tables; in studies checked, under half for an unresolved V gene and the rest for unknown reasons. Recorded for this sample are approximately 9,600 clones; more than 65% of them occurred a single time. The leading ten clones occupy 25% of the sample. Material for sequencing was ileal tissue. The origin of the receptors is an adult with Crohn's disease.

The chain carries TRBV5-1 and TRBJ1-3, with D possibly TRBD1 on 5 matching bases. The V gene's germline CDR1 is SGHRS and CDR2 YFSETQ. Trimming stripped 4 bases from V and 0 bases from J, with 11 bases between. The CDR3 consists of 15 residues. The CDR3 nucleotides are TGCGCCAGCAGCGGGAGGGGTAACTCTGGAAACACCATATATTTT. Its protein is CASSGRGNSGNTIYF.

V usage is TRBV6-5 and J usage is TRBJ2-5, with 7 positions matching TRBD1. The germline V gene encodes CDR1 MNHEY and CDR2 SVGAGI. Unmatched junction bases numbered 2, after V lost 10 bases and J lost 3 bases. The CDR3 is made up of 11 amino acids. The chain's CDR3 is CAIGTEETQYF. For the CDR3, the DNA is TGTGCCATCGGGACAGAAGAGACCCAGTACTTC.

The chain couples TRBV7-9 to TRBJ1-2; 10 bases are shared with TRBD1. V shed 5 bases, J shed 6 bases, and the junction held 15 bases outside the gene matches. Germline V lookup: CDR1 SEHNR, CDR2 FQNEAQ (reference sequence). This CDR3 has 17 residues. This CDR3 reads CASSLRFGTGVEDGYTF. In nucleotides, the CDR3 is TGTGCCAGCAGCCTACGATTTGGGACAGGGGTAGAGGATGGCTACACCTTC.

The table lists this clone with a few counts. The J gene is TRBJ2-1, the V gene TRBV7-2; the D gene is possibly TRBD1 (6 bases). Between the trimmed V and J ends, which lost 2 bases and 3 bases, there was a span of 11 bases. The CDR3 has 15 amino acids. Germline V lookup: CDR1 SGHTA, CDR2 FQGNSA. CDR3 amino acids: CASSLRGTVYNEQFF. The DNA for the CDR3 is TGTGCCAGCAGCTTAAGGGGGACGGTCTACAATGAGCAGTTCTTC.

The V and J genes are TRBV4-2 and TRBJ2-1; maybe TRBD2 (5 bases). V lost 4 bases to trimming and J lost 9 bases, with 19 bases between them. The CDR3 is made up of 15 amino acids. CDR1 and CDR2 from the germline V gene are LGHNA and YNFKEQ. The CDR3 DNA reads as TGTGCCAGCAGCCCCCCGCGAGGGAGTGGAGCTGAGCAGTTCTTC. It translates to CASSPPRGSGAEQFF.

The rearrangement joins TRBV4-1 to TRBJ2-1, with 13 bases that match TRBD2. The CDR3 is 18 amino acids. The ends lost 2 bases at V and 7 bases at J; junction bases unmatched: 11. The V gene's germline CDR1 is MGHRA and CDR2 YSYEKL. The CDR3 protein is CASSQQTSGGASSNEQFF. DNA of the CDR3: TGCGCCAGCAGCCAACAAACTAGCGGGGGGGCAAGCAGTAATGAGCAGTTCTTC.

This clone was seen more than once but under ten times. This rearrangement joins TRBV21-1 to TRBJ2-7; the table gives TRBD1 as D, unverified against the DNA. TRBV21-1 is a listed pseudogene. The CDR3 length is 14 residues. This chain's CDR3 is CASSKGQGAYEQYF. The CDR3 coding sequence is TGTGCCAGCAGCAAAGGACAGGGGGCCTACGAGCAGTACTTC.

As for this clone: A read error may account for a junction end that differs from germline. This specimen includes other DNA sequences encoding the same CDR3. The chain employs TRBV7-2 and TRBJ1-6; 7 bases are a match to TRBD1. The CDR3 is made up of 15 amino acids. Per the germline V gene, CDR1 is SGHTA and CDR2 is FQGNSA. The CDR3 nucleotides read TGTGCCAGCAGCCCCCGACAGGGAAGTAATTCCCCCCTCCACTTT. The encoded protein is CASSPRQGSNSPLHF.

The rearrangement joins TRBV4-1 to TRBJ1-5; a weak D match, TRBD1 (6 bases). V was clipped by 2 bases and J by 7 bases, with 18 bases between them. CDR1 MGHRA and CDR2 YSYEKL come from the germline V gene. This CDR3 spans 16 amino acids. CDR3 sequence reads: CASSQNLHRVWQPQHF. The CDR3 region has the DNA TGCGCCAGCAGCCAAAATCTGCACAGGGTTTGGCAGCCCCAGCATTTT.